The 27 T cell receptor beta chains below were found in one sample sequenced in a study of blood T cell repertoires in COVID-19. The data were produced by immunoSEQ multiplex PCR, yet TCRdb's version contains in-frame clones alone and is incomplete. The sample lists more than 200,000 clones, about nine tenths occurring once. The sequenced material came from peripheral blood. Every receptor here comes from a man in his forties or fifties with acute or convalescent COVID-19.

The chain links TRBV10-3 to TRBJ1-6; TRBD1 might be the D (5 bases). The CDR3 contains 16 residues. Per germline, CDR1 ENHRY and CDR2 SYGVKD. The V gene lost 2 bases and the J gene lost 9 bases, with 17 bases spanning the gap. The CDR3 DNA follows: TGTGCCATCAGTGAGGGCTCAGTAGGGGCGACTTCACCCCTCCACTTT. This encodes CAISEGSVGATSPLHF.

The chain links TRBV15 to TRBJ2-5; TRBD2 might be the D (5 bases). Germline assignment: CDR1 LNHNV and CDR2 YYDKDF (reference sequence). The CDR3 is 15 amino acids. Deletions cut 3 bases from V and 5 bases from J, with 16 bases between. The CDR3 nucleotides read TGTGCCACCAGCAGTTCTGGACTCCGCGATGAGACCCAGTACTTC. As protein: CATSSSGLRDETQYF.

This rearrangement joins TRBV5-1 to TRBJ1-3; TRBD1 matches at 8 bases. The length of the CDR3 is 14 residues. Germline CDR1 SGHRS, CDR2 YFSETQ. V shed 5 bases and J 6 bases; nucleotides not matched to a gene: 7. CDR3 sequence: CASSYQGQENTIYF. DNA for the CDR3: TGCGCCAGCAGTTATCAGGGACAGGAAAACACCATATATTTT. Together with reference TRBV5-1 and TRBJ1-3, the CDR3 gives the full variable domain: KAGVTQTPRYLIKTRGQQVTLSCSPISGHRSVSWYQQTPGQGLQFLFEYFSETQRNKGNFPGRFSGRQFSNSRSEMNVSTLELGDSALYLCASSYQGQENTIYFGEGSWLTVV.

The rearrangement links TRBV2 to TRBJ2-7; 7 nucleotides agree with TRBD2. CDR3 size: 14 residues. J lost 2 bases, V lost 4 bases, and 5 bases had no gene match. Germline CDR1 is SNHLY and CDR2 is FYNNEI. This chain's CDR3 is CASSVRGGPYEQYF. CDR3 nucleotides: TGTGCCAGCAGTGTGAGGGGAGGGCCCTACGAGCAGTACTTC.

CDR3 in amino acids: CASSLGSGGQPQHF. CDR3 bases: TGCGCCAGCAGCTTGGGGTCAGGGGGGCAGCCCCAGCATTTT. V usage is TRBV5-1 and J usage is TRBJ1-5; TRBD1 agrees at 7 bases. The CDR3 runs to 14 residues. Germline V gene sequence: CDR1 SGHRS, CDR2 YFSETQ. J gave up 7 bases and V 0 bases, and 4 bases lay outside the gene matches.

The chain recombines TRBV10-1 with TRBJ1-1, with 12 bases fitting TRBD1. V lost 7 bases and J lost 6; bases outside the gene matches: 6. Germline CDR1 WNHNN, CDR2 SYGVQD (reference sequence). This CDR3 is 14 amino acids long. CDR3 amino acids: CASNAGQGASEAFF. In nucleotides, the CDR3 is TGCGCCAGCAACGCGGGACAGGGGGCCTCTGAAGCTTTCTTT.

About this clone: At one boundary the junction diverges from the germline segment, which might be a read error. This rearrangement joins TRBV9 to TRBJ2-2, with TRBD2 as a possible D gene (7 bases). Germline V gene sequence: CDR1 SGDLS, CDR2 YYNGEE. This CDR3 comprises 15 residues. CDR3 residues: CARSVGGGNTGELFF. CDR3 nucleotide sequence: TGTGCCCGCAGCGTGGGAGGGGGGAACACCGGGGAGCTGTTTTTT. The full variable domain, completed using reference TRBV9 and TRBJ2-2, is DSGVTQTPKHLITATGQRVTLRCSPRSGDLSVYWYQQSLDQGLQFLIQYYNGEERAKGNILERFSAQQFPDLHSELNLSSLELGDSALYFCARSVGGGNTGELFFGEGSRLTVL.

The chain recombines TRBV27 with TRBJ2-2, with D unresolved. The CDR3 totals 14 residues. Per the germline V gene, CDR1 is MNHEY and CDR2 is SMNVEV (reference sequence). V was clipped by 6 bases and J by 9 bases, with 17 bases between them. CDR3 in amino acids: CASSFHRRTRELFF. The CDR3 DNA reads TGTGCCAGCAGCTTTCACAGAAGAACCCGGGAGCTGTTTTTT.

Comments on this clone: Other nucleotide sequences in the sample specify the same CDR3. The chain joins TRBV9 to TRBJ1-5, with 9 bases matching TRBD1. The CDR3 runs 16 residues. Trimming cost V 0 bases and J 5 bases; bases outside gene matches: 6. Germline-derived CDR1 and CDR2 are SGDLS and YYNGEE. The CDR3 protein is CASSVGDRAGDQPQHF. CDR3 DNA sequence: TGTGCCAGCAGCGTAGGGGACAGGGCCGGCGATCAGCCCCAGCATTTT.

The chain joins TRBV5-6 to TRBJ1-2; 9 bases are shared with TRBD1. Germline loops: CDR1 SGHDT, CDR2 YYEEEE. The trim removed 3 bases at V and 7 bases at J, leaving 13 bases unmatched. The CDR3 is 16 amino acids. Here the CDR3 DNA reads TGTGCCAGCAGCTCCCCTTGGGACAGGGAACTATTTGGCTACACCTTC. This translates into CASSSPWDRELFGYTF.

The rearrangement uses TRBV12-3 or TRBV12-4 and TRBJ1-1; D gene unclear. V was pared by 6 bases and J by 5 bases, with 7 bases between. The CDR3 contains 11 residues. The CDR3 reads CASRVRTEAFF. The CDR3 DNA reads as TGTGCCAGCAGGGTTCGGACTGAAGCTTTCTTT.

V and J are TRBV15 and TRBJ1-5, with a weak D call TRBD1 (6 bases). Deletions cut 2 bases from V and 2 bases from J, with 10 bases between. This CDR3 contains 15 residues. Germline assignment: CDR1 LNHNV and CDR2 YYDKDF (reference sequence). CDR3 region: CATSRNREGNQPQHF. The CDR3 coding sequence is TGTGCCACCAGCAGAAACAGGGAAGGCAATCAGCCCCAGCATTTT.

V usage is TRBV5-1 and J usage is TRBJ2-1; 9 bases fit TRBD1. The CDR3 is 17 amino acids. V dropped 1 base and J dropped 1; count of bases not matched to a gene: 6. Germline V lookup: CDR1 SGHRS, CDR2 YFSETQ. As DNA, the CDR3 is TGCGCCAGCAGCTTGTGGGGACAGGGCGAGTCCTACAATGAGCAGTTCTTC. Its protein product is CASSLWGQGESYNEQFF.

This clone was detected only once. CDR3 in amino acids: CASLGDTEAFF. In DNA form, the CDR3 reads TGTGCCAGTCTCGGGGACACTGAAGCTTTCTTT. The chain employs TRBV18 and TRBJ1-1; D is undetermined. This CDR3 has 11 residues. The germline gives CDR1 KGHSH, CDR2 LQKENI. V lost 9 bases and J 3 bases, leaving 8 bases between the germline ends. Based on the CDR3 plus reference TRBV18 and TRBJ1-1, the full variable domain is NAGVMQNPRHLVRRRGQEARLRCSPMKGHSHVYWYRQLPEEGLKFMVYLQKENIIDESGMPKERFSAEFPKEGPSILRIQQVVRGDSAAYFCASLGDTEAFFGQGTRLTVV.

This clone was detected once. The chain employs TRBV4-1 and TRBJ1-3; 10 positions agree with TRBD1. Looked up from germline, CDR1 is MGHRA and CDR2 is YSYEKL. The trim removed 4 bases at V and 4 bases at J, leaving 10 bases unmatched. The length of the CDR3 is 17 residues. The CDR3 spells CASSRWTGGRWGNTIYF. For the CDR3, the DNA is TGCGCCAGCAGCCGGTGGACAGGGGGACGGTGGGGAAACACCATATATTTT.

This clone was recorded once. The chain has TRBV5-5 and TRBJ1-2; 7 nucleotides align to TRBD1. The length of the CDR3 is 16 residues. The germline V gene has CDR1 SGHKS and CDR2 YYEKEE (reference sequence). V lost 0 bases and J lost 1; bases outside the gene matches: 6. The CDR3 loop reads CASSLGRGRINYGYTF. The CDR3, as DNA: TGTGCCAGCAGCTTGGGCAGGGGGAGAATTAACTATGGCTACACCTTC.

V and J are TRBV11-2 and TRBJ1-1; 8 nucleotides agree with TRBD1. CDR3 length: 13 amino acids. V lost 5 bases, J lost 4 bases, and 3 bases stayed unmatched. The germline V gene encodes CDR1 SGHAT and CDR2 FQNNGV. CDR3 sequence reads: CASSITGGTEAFF. The CDR3 DNA follows: TGTGCCAGCAGCATTACAGGGGGCACTGAAGCTTTCTTT.

Points on this clone: The limits of the CDR3 on the DNA are not certain, so only TCRdb's listed CDR3 is given. The chain employs TRBV5-1 and TRBJ1-1. The CDR3 length equals 17 residues, ends included. The germline V gene has CDR1 SGHRS and CDR2 YFSETQ. The CDR3 is CASSFGSGRAGDTEAFF.

The genes are TRBV7-9 and TRBJ1-1; D may be TRBD1 (5 bases). The germline gives CDR1 SEHNR, CDR2 FQNEAQ (reference sequence). The V end lost 5 bases, the J end lost 7 bases, and 11 bases lay between the germline ends. There are 12 residues in the CDR3. CDR3 bases: TGTGCCAGCAGCCCACAGGTTCTTGAAGCTTTCTTT. It is translated as CASSPQVLEAFF.

The gene calls are TRBV5-6 and TRBJ2-3, with D tentatively TRBD2 (5 bases). V shed 2 bases and J shed 2 bases, with 15 bases lying between them. The length of the CDR3 is 16 residues. Germline loops: CDR1 SGHDT, CDR2 YYEEEE. As DNA, the CDR3 is TGTGCCAGCAGCTTAGGGAGAGGGTCCCACACAGATACGCAGTATTTT. The encoded protein is CASSLGRGSHTDTQYF.

The genes are TRBV5-1 and TRBJ2-7, with 10 bases fitting TRBD2. The junction had 10 bases not matched to a gene; V was cut back by 0 bases and J by 4 bases. The germline CDR1 and CDR2 sequences are SGHRS and YFSETQ. This CDR3 has 17 residues. The CDR3 DNA sequence: TGCGCCAGCAGCTTGGTTCCAGCGGGGGGGTTGCCTTACGAGCAGTACTTC. This sequence encodes CASSLVPAGGLPYEQYF.

The V gene is TRBV5-1, the J gene TRBJ1-6, with D tentatively TRBD1 (6 bases). Trimming removed 4 bases at V and 8 bases at J, with 16 bases between. The CDR3 spans 15 residues. Looked up from germline, CDR1 is SGHRS and CDR2 is YFSETQ. CDR3 DNA: TGCGCCAGCAGCCCCGGAAGGGGGTCCCATTCACCCCTCCACTTT. Translated, it gives CASSPGRGSHSPLHF.

V usage is TRBV18 and J usage is TRBJ1-2; D unclear. V gave up 3 bases and J gave up 5 bases, with 13 bases separating them. This CDR3 has 14 amino acids. The germline gives CDR1 KGHSH, CDR2 LQKENI. CDR3 sequence: CASSPGRNNYGYTF. The CDR3 DNA sequence: TGTGCCAGCTCACCTGGCAGAAATAATTATGGCTACACCTTC.

The rearrangement joins TRBV5-1 to TRBJ2-5, with 9 bases aligning to TRBD1. V dropped 4 bases and J dropped 0; count of bases not matched to a gene: 7. The CDR3 runs 16 residues. Germline values: CDR1 SGHRS, CDR2 YFSETQ. CDR3 in amino acids: CASSPQQGAHQETQYF. The CDR3 DNA follows: TGCGCCAGCAGCCCTCAACAGGGGGCACACCAAGAGACCCAGTACTTC.

This clone was detected once. J is TRBJ2-5 and V is TRBV6-1; the match to TRBD2 covers 10 bases. The CDR3 sequence is 16 residues long. Germline loops: CDR1 MNHNS, CDR2 SASEGT. Trimming cost V 3 bases and J 9 bases; bases outside gene matches: 13. This CDR3 reads CASSEQPLAGPGAQYF. The CDR3 region has the DNA TGTGCCAGCAGTGAGCAGCCACTAGCGGGGCCTGGGGCCCAGTACTTC.

This clone appeared a few times. The chain links TRBV5-1 to TRBJ1-2, with no clear D. V was pared by 1 base and J by 4 bases, with 8 bases between. This CDR3 has 13 amino acids. CDR1 is SGHRS and CDR2 is YFSETQ in the germline V gene. This CDR3 is CASSLFEGYGYTF. CDR3 sequence (DNA): TGCGCCAGCAGCTTGTTCGAGGGCTATGGCTACACCTTC.

This chain uses TRBV30 with TRBJ1-2; 7 bases match TRBD1. The CDR3 length is 14 residues. The trim removed 4 bases at V and 4 bases at J, leaving 9 bases unmatched. Germline-derived CDR1 and CDR2 are GTSNPN and SVGIG (reference sequence). CDR3 in amino acids: CAWNEDRIVYGYTF. Written as DNA, the CDR3 is TGTGCCTGGAACGAGGACAGGATAGTCTATGGCTACACCTTC.